This T cell receptor beta chain was obtained from a study of PD-L1 blockade in urothelial cancer. TCRdb keeps only in-frame clones here, not all; method: immunoSEQ multiplex PCR. The table shows roughly 29,000 clones, with 80% to 85% occurring only once. Germline CDR1 and CDR2: SGHTA and FQGTGA. The CDR3 extends over 13 amino acids. Trimming at V came to 5 bases and at J to 6 bases, leaving 5 bases not matched to a gene. This rearrangement joins TRBV7-3 to TRBJ1-2, with 8 positions matching TRBD1. The receptor was derived from a man over 45 with urothelial cancer. The specimen was PBMCs, collected around atezolizumab (anti-PD-L1) treatment. For the CDR3, the DNA is TGTGCCAGCAGCCTCGGGACAGGTGATGGCTACACCTTC. This gives the protein CASSLGTGDGYTF.